A selection of T cell receptor beta chains follows, all from one sample in a study of OX40 agonist ivuxolimab in advanced cancers. The assay was immunoSEQ multiplex PCR, and TCRdb's table has in-frame clones only and misses some. Of 95,000 to 150,000 clones in the sample, roughly 95% were seen once. The specimen was CD4+ or CD8+ T cells sorted from blood, collected in a trial of the OX40 agonist ivuxolimab. These receptors originate from an adult with an advanced solid tumor such as melanoma, head and neck, liver or kidney cancer. Each CDR3 is given with its conserved first and last residue. The D gene is left open where the match is weak. Part of the rows lack a size; the others show once, few, many or a class for expanded clones.

V gene,J gene,D gene,clone size,CDR3 protein,CDR3 DNA
TRBV7-8,TRBJ2-1,.,.,CASSLVNRRFYNEQFF,TGTGCCAGCAGCTTAGTAAACAGGCGCTTCTACAATGAGCAGTTCTTC
TRBV28,TRBJ2-1,TRBD2,.,CASSLGGLAGNEQFF,TGTGCCAGCAGTTTAGGGGGACTAGCAGGGAATGAGCAGTTCTTC
TRBV7-2,TRBJ1-2,.,.,CASSPTTESYTF,TGTGCCAGCAGCCCCACGACAGAGAGCTACACCTTC
TRBV6-1,TRBJ1-4,.,once,CASNPTETNEKLFF,TGTGCCAGCAATCCGACAGAGACTAATGAAAAACTGTTTTTT
TRBV6-6,TRBJ2-2,TRBD1,.,CASLGQANTGELFF,TGTGCCAGCTTGGGACAGGCCAACACCGGGGAGCTGTTTTTT
TRBV6-6,TRBJ2-7,.,once,CASRSGVSSYEQYF,TGTGCCAGCAGGTCAGGGGTTAGCTCCTACGAGCAGTACTTC
TRBV5-4,TRBJ2-7,.,.,CASSLVGGPYYEQYF,TGTGCCAGCAGCTTGGTTGGGGGACCCTACTACGAGCAGTACTTC
TRBV5-6,TRBJ2-1,TRBD1,.,CASSLSGQSGYNEQFF,TGTGCCAGCAGCCTCTCGGGACAGTCGGGGTACAATGAGCAGTTCTTC
TRBV21-1,TRBJ2-7,.,.,CASSSGPLPSYEQYF,TGTGCCAGCAGCTCCGGGCCCCTCCCTTCCTACGAGCAGTACTTC
TRBV7-6,TRBJ2-2,.,.,CASSSTSGPGELFF,TGTGCCAGCAGCTCGACTAGTGGGCCCGGGGAGCTGTTTTTT
TRBV5-5,TRBJ1-4,.,.,CASGGLGAQSEKLFF,TGTGCCAGTGGAGGACTGGGGGCGCAAAGTGAAAAACTGTTTTTT
TRBV7-9,TRBJ1-1,.,once,CASSLDGLGEAFF,TGTGCCAGCAGCCTAGATGGGCTTGGTGAAGCTTTCTTT
TRBV2,TRBJ1-2,TRBD1,once,CASGTGYGYTF,TGTGCCAGCGGGACAGGTTATGGCTACACCTTC
TRBV18,TRBJ1-2,TRBD1,.,CASSPQTGDYGYTF,TGTGCCAGCTCACCTCAGACAGGGGACTATGGCTACACCTTC
TRBV6-5,TRBJ2-1,.,.,CASRSTGFSQFF,TGTGCCAGCAGGTCTACAGGGTTCTCGCAGTTCTTC
TRBV5-1,TRBJ2-1,TRBD2,.,CASSSGGTSGTEQFF,TGCGCCAGCAGCAGCGGCGGGACTAGCGGAACAGAGCAGTTCTTC
TRBV6-1,TRBJ1-3,.,.,CASRISVPSGNTIYF,TGTGCCAGCAGAATAAGCGTACCCTCTGGAAACACCATATATTTT
TRBV5-4,TRBJ2-3,TRBD2,.,CASSLASLAGVPDTQYF,TGTGCCAGCAGCTTGGCCTCTCTAGCGGGAGTACCAGATACGCAGTATTTT
TRBV18,TRBJ1-1,TRBD1,.,CASSADRATEAFF,TGTGCCAGCTCGGCCGACAGGGCCACTGAAGCTTTCTTT
TRBV6-1,TRBJ2-7,.,.,CASSEASKFQYF,TGTGCCAGCAGTGAAGCATCGAAATTCCAGTACTTC
TRBV19,TRBJ1-1,TRBD1,.,CASSIGGTGLGRAFF,TGTGCCAGTAGTATTGGAGGGACAGGGTTGGGGAGAGCTTTCTTT
TRBV7-2,TRBJ2-7,.,.,CASSSLDSYEQYF,TGTGCCAGCAGCTCACTGGACAGTTACGAGCAGTACTTC
TRBV18,TRBJ2-3,.,.,CASSPLLKSSTDTQYF,TGTGCCAGCTCACCCTTATTGAAGTCTAGCACAGATACGCAGTATTTT
TRBV5-1,TRBJ2-3,.,.,CASSLIGASTDTQYF,TGCGCCAGCAGCTTGATTGGGGCAAGCACAGATACGCAGTATTTT
TRBV29-1,TRBJ1-1,.,few,CIGTQGNTEAFF,TGCATCGGTACACAGGGGAACACTGAAGCTTTCTTT
TRBV18,TRBJ2-5,.,.,CASSPRPAQETQYF,TGTGCCAGCTCCCCCAGGCCGGCTCAAGAGACCCAGTACTTC
TRBV30,TRBJ1-1,.,.,CAWSVGRVRGNTEAFF,TGTGCCTGGAGTGTAGGGAGGGTTCGGGGAAACACTGAAGCTTTCTTT